The 21 T cell receptor beta chains below all came from one sample that was sequenced in a study of cytomegalovirus exposure and HLA in healthy donors. PCR used 60 Vbeta primers and 13 Jbeta primers. Profiled with immunoSEQ multiplex PCR; TCRdb holds only in-frame clones, not every one. Of 100,000 to 150,000 clones in the sample, 78% are singletons; the top ten hold about a tenth. The sample comprised PBMCs. These receptors were taken from a man between 25 and 39 years old in good health and CMV-seropositive.

The chain is built from TRBV6-1 and TRBJ2-3; the match to TRBD2 covers 8 bases. CDR3 size: 15 residues. V shed 5 bases and J 9 bases; nucleotides not matched to a gene: 13. Germline V gene lookup returns CDR1 MNHNS and CDR2 SASEGT. CDR3 sequence (DNA): TGTGCCAGCAGTATTTATAAGGGACTAGAGTACACGCAGTATTTT. Translating gives CASSIYKGLEYTQYF.

V usage is TRBV27 and J usage is TRBJ2-3, with 14 bases that match TRBD2. From germline, CDR1 is MNHEY and CDR2 SMNVEV (reference sequence). The CDR3 contains 19 residues. The trim removed 4 bases at V and 4 bases at J, leaving 13 bases unmatched. The CDR3 loop is CASSSNPWTSGRMADTQYF. CDR3 in DNA: TGTGCCAGCAGTTCAAATCCTTGGACTAGCGGGAGGATGGCAGATACGCAGTATTTT.

The chain uses TRBV5-1 and TRBJ2-1; the D gene is possibly TRBD2 (6 bases). The CDR3 covers 16 residues. The V gene's germline CDR1 is SGHRS and CDR2 YFSETQ. Trimming stripped 0 bases from V and 7 bases from J, with 17 bases between. The chain's CDR3 is CASSLDGGTYLNEQFF. In nucleotides, the CDR3 is TGCGCCAGCAGCTTGGATGGGGGGACCTATTTGAATGAGCAGTTCTTC. Supplemented by reference TRBV5-1 and TRBJ2-1, the full variable domain reads KAGVTQTPRYLIKTRGQQVTLSCSPISGHRSVSWYQQTPGQGLQFLFEYFSETQRNKGNFPGRFSGRQFSNSRSEMNVSTLELGDSALYLCASSLDGGTYLNEQFFGPGTRLTVL.

The chain has TRBV2 and TRBJ2-2; no firm D call. CDR1 and CDR2 (germline): SNHLY, FYNNEI. V was cut by 4 bases and J by 2 bases, with 5 bases left in between. This CDR3 comprises 13 residues. This chain's CDR3 is CASSVRNTGELFF. The DNA for the CDR3 is TGTGCCAGCAGTGTTAGAAACACCGGGGAGCTGTTTTTT.

V and J are TRBV30 and TRBJ2-7; D remains ambiguous. CDR3 length equals 11 residues. The V gene lost 4 bases and the J gene lost 3 bases, with 7 bases spanning the gap. CDR1 GTSNPN and CDR2 SVGIG come from the germline V gene (reference sequence). CDR3: CAWKNSYEQYF. The DNA for the CDR3 is TGTGCCTGGAAAAACAGCTACGAGCAGTACTTC.

V gene TRBV2 combines with J gene TRBJ1-5; 7 positions match TRBD1. In germline, CDR1 is SNHLY, CDR2 FYNNEI. CDR3 length equals 15 residues. V trimming: 6 bases; J trimming: 3 bases; junction bases outside the gene matches: 8. CDR3 region: CASSTDREINQPQHF. The CDR3 DNA reads as TGTGCCAGCAGCACCGACAGGGAGATCAATCAGCCCCAGCATTTT. The full variable domain, completed using reference TRBV2 and TRBJ1-5, is EPEVTQTPSHQVTQMGQEVILRCVPISNHLYFYWYRQILGQKVEFLVSFYNNEISEKSEIFDDQFSVERPDGSNFTLKIRSTKLEDSAMYFCASSTDREINQPQHFGDGTRLSIL.

V usage is TRBV6-1 and J usage is TRBJ2-1; 10 nucleotides match TRBD2. Looked up from germline, CDR1 is MNHNS and CDR2 is SASEGT. After removal of 6 bases from V and 9 bases from J, the junction contained 11 bases not matched to a gene. The CDR3 loop spans 15 amino acids. The CDR3 spells CASSQRTSGGGEQFF. The CDR3 DNA is TGTGCCAGCAGCCAAAGGACTAGCGGTGGGGGTGAGCAGTTCTTC.

This clone was recorded a few times. The V call is TRBV15, the J call TRBJ1-5, with 7 bases that match TRBD1. With 7 bases clipped from V and 3 bases from J, the junction kept 6 bases outside the gene matches. The length of the CDR3 is 14 residues. CDR1 and CDR2 from the germline V gene are LNHNV and YYDKDF (reference sequence). CDR3 amino acids: CATTHGTANQPQHF. CDR3 coding DNA: TGTGCCACCACCCACGGGACAGCCAATCAGCCCCAGCATTTT.

The chain uses TRBV5-8 and TRBJ2-7, with D perhaps TRBD1 (5 bases). V lost 2 bases and J 3 bases, leaving 9 bases between the germline ends. The germline V gene encodes CDR1 SGHTS and CDR2 YDEGEE. The CDR3 totals 13 residues. CDR3: CASSLIRGYEQYF. CDR3 in DNA: TGTGCCAGCAGCTTAATAAGGGGCTACGAGCAGTACTTC.

The chain links TRBV7-6 to TRBJ2-3; no firm D call. This CDR3 has 14 residues. V shed 1 base and J shed 6 bases, with 11 bases lying between them. Germline V gene sequence: CDR1 SGHVS, CDR2 FNYEAQ. CDR3 sequence reads: CASSLDPLADTQYF. DNA of the CDR3: TGTGCCAGCAGCTTAGACCCCCTCGCGGATACGCAGTATTTT.

The chain combines TRBV9 with TRBJ2-1; maybe TRBD2 (6 bases). V lost 6 bases, J lost 0 bases, and 16 bases lay in between. Per the germline V gene, CDR1 is SGDLS and CDR2 is YYNGEE. The CDR3 runs 16 residues. The CDR3 loop reads CASNPDRGSSYNEQFF. The DNA of the CDR3 is TGTGCCAGCAACCCCGACCGGGGGAGCTCCTACAATGAGCAGTTCTTC.

This clone was recorded a few times. The chain couples TRBV30 to TRBJ1-4; 10 positions match TRBD1. Germline V gives CDR1 GTSNPN, CDR2 SVGIG (reference sequence). After removal of 0 bases from V and 10 bases from J, the junction contained 5 bases not matched to a gene. This CDR3 comprises 14 residues. Here the CDR3 reads CAWSVPTGGGKLFF. The CDR3 DNA sequence: TGTGCCTGGAGTGTCCCGACAGGGGGCGGAAAACTGTTTTTT.

This clone has just one count. The chain employs TRBV28 and TRBJ1-5, with 10 bases fitting TRBD1. Germline CDR1 is MDHEN and CDR2 is SYDVKM. V lost 1 base to trimming and J lost 7 bases; unmatched junction nucleotides: 4. This CDR3 is built from 15 residues. This CDR3 reads CASSLYGTGEQPQHF. CDR3 nucleotides: TGTGCCAGCAGTTTATACGGGACAGGGGAACAGCCCCAGCATTTT.

The chain is built from TRBV5-4 and TRBJ2-1; TRBD2 aligns across 10 bases. J was trimmed by 4 bases and V by 6 bases; bases with no gene match: 10. The CDR3 consists of 16 residues. Germline values: CDR1 SGHNT, CDR2 YYREEE (reference sequence). Here the CDR3 DNA reads TGTGCCAGCATGATGTCTAGCGGGAGCTGGTACAATGAGCAGTTCTTC. It yields the protein CASMMSSGSWYNEQFF.

DNA for the CDR3: TGCAGCGTTGAATTGGGGGGGATCGGGAATACTGAAGCTTTCTTT. It encodes CSVELGGIGNTEAFF. This chain joins TRBV29-1 and TRBJ1-1, with D perhaps matching TRBD1 (5 bases). CDR1 is SQVTM, CDR2 ANQGSEA, per germline. Trimming removed 2 bases at V and 5 bases at J, with 18 bases between. The CDR3 has 15 amino acids.

In its sample, this clone was seen a few times. The rearrangement uses TRBV27 and TRBJ2-7, with 10 positions matching TRBD1. This CDR3 comprises 14 residues. The trim removed 6 bases at V and 4 bases at J, leaving 6 bases unmatched. CDR1 MNHEY and CDR2 SMNVEV come from the germline V gene (reference sequence). CDR3 DNA sequence: TGTGCCAGCAGCCGGACAGGGGGAGGGTACGAGCAGTACTTC. Translated, it gives CASSRTGGGYEQYF.

The chain combines TRBV9 with TRBJ2-6; D unresolved. CDR3 size: 13 residues. Trimming removed 3 bases at V and 4 bases at J, with 5 bases between. The germline gives CDR1 SGDLS, CDR2 YYNGEE. The CDR3 loop is CASSASGANVLTF. The CDR3 coding sequence is TGTGCCAGCAGCGCCTCGGGGGCCAACGTCCTGACTTTC.

The chain uses TRBV7-3 and TRBJ2-3; possibly TRBD2 for D (6 bases). Germline CDR1 and CDR2: SGHTA and FQGTGA. The CDR3 is made up of 14 amino acids. V was shortened by 0 bases and J by 3 bases, with 7 bases between the two germline ends. As DNA, the CDR3 is TGTGCCAGCAGCTTAACCGGGGGTACAGATACGCAGTATTTT. It translates to CASSLTGGTDTQYF.

The chain has TRBV6-4 and TRBJ2-1; 9 bases fit TRBD2. The CDR3 consists of 15 residues. V dropped 4 bases and J dropped 7; count of bases not matched to a gene: 8. The germline gives CDR1 MRHNA, CDR2 SNTAGT. This CDR3 reads CASSGIAGDLNEQFF. The DNA of the CDR3 is TGTGCCAGCAGTGGGATAGCGGGAGATTTGAATGAGCAGTTCTTC.

V gene TRBV7-2 combines with J gene TRBJ2-7, with 10 bases identical to TRBD2. The ends lost 5 bases at V and 5 bases at J; junction bases unmatched: 9. Per the germline V gene, CDR1 is SGHTA and CDR2 is FQGNSA. The CDR3 has 15 residues. The CDR3 DNA sequence: TGTGCCAGCAGCACCGCTAGCGGGAGCCTAGACGAGCAGTACTTC. Translated: CASSTASGSLDEQYF.

The chain has TRBV5-4 and TRBJ2-3; 13 bases are a match to TRBD2. With V trimmed by 4 bases and J by 2 bases, 7 bases remained unmatched. The CDR3 is made up of 17 amino acids. The germline gives CDR1 SGHNT, CDR2 YYREEE (reference sequence). The CDR3 bases are TGTGCCAGCAGCGCACGACTAGCGGGAGGTAACACAGATACGCAGTATTTT. Its translation is CASSARLAGGNTDTQYF.